This TCR beta chain was recorded in a study of cytomegalovirus exposure and HLA in healthy donors (dated by TCRdb to about 2017). Study-wide context: An earlier analysis of some 620 of the donors reported roughly 300 Gb of sequence data and 95 million to 140 million unique TCR beta sequences obtained from about 179 million T cells. A later analysis re-examined previously published TCR beta repertoires from over 500 donors and added high-resolution HLA genotyping to investigate patterns of TCR occurrence. The T cell repertoires of 666 subjects were profiled by immunosequencing and related to cytomegalovirus serostatus. In a later genetic analysis, genome-wide SNP genotypes for about 55% of the roughly 700 donors were used, and that subset was treated as a discovery cohort. An earlier analysis of approximately 580 of the donors used high-throughput TCR beta sequencing to judge whether each TCR beta V gene segment behaved as functional or pseudogenic. The number of donors typed differed by locus, with 629-630 for A, B, C, DRB1 and DQB1, about 500 for DQA1, some 570 for DPA1, and some 450 for DPB1. An early release covering 500 to 750 HLA-typed donors comprised approximately 290 gigabases of sequencing data and 85 million to 100 million unique TCR sequences. The study combined high-throughput TCR immunosequencing, statistical association of individual TCRs with disease status, and machine learning to predict cytomegalovirus infection status. On average, roughly 250,000 unique TCR beta nucleotide sequences were sequenced per donor among some 430 genotyped donors of the cohort, with approximately 18% of those sequences being non-productive. Both class I and class II loci were covered by HLA typing, at four-digit resolution. Every discovery cohort repertoire had been produced on one sequencing platform. Because of strong linkage in the cohort, roughly five DR-DQ haplotypes were treated as single units for association and clustering. Alongside the repertoire data, information on donor age, sex, ethnicity and CMV serostatus was compiled. The genetic ancestry cluster associated with self-reported Caucasian donors included about four fifths of the 398 genotyped donors. Along with the approximately 650-subject first cohort, a separate validation cohort of some 130 different subjects was used. The study aimed to test whether signatures of past pathogen exposure could be identified by cataloging public T cell receptors. In the later analysis, no new phenotypic data were used to find candidate immune exposures; instead, reliance was placed on TCR beta sequences and their occurrence across donors.

The cohort was made up of hundreds of healthy bone marrow donors. At the time of sampling, every cohort member was nominally healthy, though immune exposures that went unrecorded were likely present. The donor was CMV seronegative and belonged to the group of around 400 seronegative cohort members. A peripheral blood sample was provided by each donor, and peripheral blood mononuclear cells were used for TCR beta sequencing. The Qiagen DNeasy Blood Extraction Kit was used to extract genomic DNA from the blood cell samples. Library preparation was by the immunoSEQ multiplex PCR assay. The multiplex PCR relied on a mix of 60 forward primers for TCR Vbeta segments and 13 reverse primers for TCR Jbeta segments. Amplification of the CDR3 region of rearranged TCR beta genes was performed with a multiplex PCR assay on genomic DNA. On the Illumina HiSeq System, the amplified TCR beta libraries were sequenced as 87-base-pair reads. The authors' pipeline ran thus. Across the 670 or so repertoires, a later analysis counted some 81 million unique TCR beta chains, some 11 million of which were shared by at least two donors. Raw reads were error-corrected and collapsed into unique sequences by a nearest-neighbor algorithm in which closely related sequences were merged to remove PCR and sequencing errors. CDR3 sequences were aligned to IMGT reference sequences to assign V, D and J gene segments. For a sequence to be retained, a match of at least six nucleotides to both a V gene segment and a J gene segment was required. Rearrangements were called productive when the CDR3 lacked stop codons and stayed in frame with V and J; all others were non-productive. CDR3 was defined according to IMGT convention as the region running from the second conserved V-encoded cysteine to the conserved J-encoded phenylalanine. Sequences without an unambiguous match to a single V gene segment were excluded from the earlier analysis of 450 to 650 of the donors. In an earlier analysis of 587 of the donors, a V segment was called functional when productive rearrangements were above 56.7%, and segregating when the standard deviation between donors exceeded 5%. To diagnose cytomegalovirus status from the catalog of TCR beta chain sequences, a statistical classification framework was built. In a later analysis, V and J genes were assigned by comparing TCR nucleotide sequences against IMGT/GENE-DB human TR gene sequences. Using the TCRdist pipeline, a later analysis assigned CDR3 sequences along with most-parsimonious VDJ recombination scenarios. In a later analysis, each TCR beta chain was defined by its CDR3 amino acid sequence together with its V-gene family, and reads without a unique V-gene family were excluded. As a way to deal with suspected cross-contamination and a sequencing artifact, a later analysis dropped nearly 600 nucleotide sequences that were highly shared and had low generation probability. A later analysis calculated a clonal expansion index for each public chain from normalized within-repertoire ranks of inferred template counts. Generation probabilities in a later analysis came from a VDJ recombination model fitted to out-of-frame rearrangements, and those results were checked against IGoR. In a later analysis, hypergeometric tests were used to score TCR-TCR, TCR-HLA and TCR-CMV co-occurrence, with a repertoire-size bias correction applied to TCR pairs. In a later analysis, false discovery rates were estimated by permuting HLA or CMV assignments 20 times. In a later analysis, co-occurring TCRs were grouped using DBSCAN, with TCRdist sequence similarity added in when clustering inside HLA-allele-positive subsets. Co-occurrence clustering excluded repertoires with fewer than 30,000 or more than 120,000 public chains, plus five with anomalous nucleotide sharing. The clones in this table, taken by TCRdb from immuneACCESS, are in-frame only. Not every clone is retained; where verified, under half of the shortfall comes from an unresolved V gene, and the cause of the rest is unknown. The DNA gave D and trimming, while V, J and clone size come from that table. The sample table shows 160,000 or so clones, and more than 65% are seen once. The top ten hold under 0.6% of the sample.

Taken from the germline V gene, the CDR1 and CDR2 loops are SGHRS and YFSETQ. Relative to germline, V is 1 base shorter and J is 4 bases shorter, with 16 bases between their ends. Taken from cysteine to phenylalanine, the CDR3 has 16 residues. Only the CDR3 part of the read is kept: 48 bases, read in frame from the first base. As for this clone: The specificity of this receptor is unknown. The record has no base qualities; no much larger clone is one base away.

What the work shows at the level of the full study, not this receptor alone: The cohort was sequenced for TCR beta chains only, and without alpha or paired-chain data the features that could be detected were limited. In a later analysis, the rate of TCR association differed among HLA loci, with DRB1 alleles having the most associated TCRs and HLA-C alleles having the fewest. A later analysis found that most CMV-associated TCR beta chains appeared HLA-restricted, with HLA associations seemingly driven largely by CMV exposure. At a false discovery rate of 0.05, a later analysis linked around 17,000 TCR beta sequences to specific HLA alleles. The classifier was reported to diagnose cytomegalovirus status with high specificity and sensitivity in both the original and validation cohorts. In a later analysis, HLA-associated TCR beta chains showed more clonal expansion and lower generation probabilities than non-associated chains that were equally common. HLA typing was unavailable for some donors at each locus, so association tests used only the typed subset. In a later genetic analysis, a missense DCLRE1C variant was associated with V-gene and J-gene trimming of TCR beta chains, and the association was replicated in an independent cohort. Sequencing depth was assumed to be roughly uniform across donors in the presence/absence analyses, though that assumption may not hold. The study gave a list of under 200 TCR beta chains associated with cytomegalovirus. The sequencing pipeline was judged likely to have produced a cluster of highly shared sequence variants as a technical artifact. The only immune exposure information available for the cohort was CMV serostatus. When HLA alleles, especially DR and DQ, strongly co-occurred, TCR associations were difficult to assign to individual alleles. A later genetic analysis reported fewer N-insertions in productive TCRs among donors in an Asian-associated ancestry cluster than the roughly 640-donor mean. Correlated functional status among segregating V segments might reflect linkage disequilibrium, but an unknown experimental factor could not be ruled out. According to a later analysis, parvovirus B19, influenza, CMV and Epstein-Barr virus appeared linked to several top co-occurrence clusters. Some IMGT-functional V segments, including TRBV6-2 and TRBV6-3, could not be told apart with the 87-base-pair reads, so those segments were excluded. In an earlier analysis of 587 of the donors, most TCR beta V segments appeared in productive rearrangements about 87% or about 30% of the time, broadly matching IMGT annotations. A further reported finding was that TCR beta sequences accurately predicted the HLA-A and HLA-B alleles for most subjects in the first cohort. Because counts were too low, around 18 rarely observed V segments, including chromosome 9 orphons, were left out of the earlier analysis of 500 to 750 of the donors. It was suggested by the authors that the approach could potentially be generalized to other disease states and immunological phenotypes. In vitro tests confirmed that a few of the cytomegalovirus-associated TCR beta chains recognize cytomegalovirus antigens. Across donors, most TCR sequences were observed very rarely, whereas some public TCRs were present in many individuals.

The V and J segments used are TRBV5-1 and TRBJ2-3, and TRBD1 may be the D gene, going by 6 matching bases. Sequenced input: PBMCs. This receptor was obtained from a woman aged 45 to 65 in good health and CMV-seronegative. The CDR3 region: CASSLQQGWGPDTQYF. The DNA sequence is given as TGCGCCAGCAGCTTGCAGCAGGGGTGGGGCCCAGATACGCAGTATTTT.